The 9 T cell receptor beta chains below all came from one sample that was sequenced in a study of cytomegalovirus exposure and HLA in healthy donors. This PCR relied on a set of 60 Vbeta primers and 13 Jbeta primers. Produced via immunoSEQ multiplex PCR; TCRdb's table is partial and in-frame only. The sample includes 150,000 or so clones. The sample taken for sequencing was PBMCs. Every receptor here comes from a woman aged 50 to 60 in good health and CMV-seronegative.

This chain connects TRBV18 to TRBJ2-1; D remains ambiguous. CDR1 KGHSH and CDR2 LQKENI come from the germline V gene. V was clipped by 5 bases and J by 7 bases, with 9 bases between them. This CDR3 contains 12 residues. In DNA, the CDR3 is TGTGCCAGCTCATCCCTATTGAATGAGCAGTTCTTC. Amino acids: CASSSLLNEQFF.

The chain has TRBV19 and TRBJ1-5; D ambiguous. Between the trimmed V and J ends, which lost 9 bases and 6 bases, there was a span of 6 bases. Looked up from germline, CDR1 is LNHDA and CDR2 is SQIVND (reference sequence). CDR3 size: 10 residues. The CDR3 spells CASGAQPQHF. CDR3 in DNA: TGTGCCAGCGGAGCTCAGCCCCAGCATTTT.

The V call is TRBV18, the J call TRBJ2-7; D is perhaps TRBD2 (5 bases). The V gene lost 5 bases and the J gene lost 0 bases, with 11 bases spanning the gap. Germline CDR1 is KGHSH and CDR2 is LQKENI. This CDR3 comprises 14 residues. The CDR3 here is CASSYGRDSYEQYF. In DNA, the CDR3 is TGTGCCAGCTCATACGGTCGGGACTCCTACGAGCAGTACTTC.

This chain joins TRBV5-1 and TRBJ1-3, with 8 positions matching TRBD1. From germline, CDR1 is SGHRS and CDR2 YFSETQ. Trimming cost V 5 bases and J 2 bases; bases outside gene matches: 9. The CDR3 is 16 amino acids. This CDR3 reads CASSSVGQGAGNTIYF. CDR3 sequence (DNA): TGCGCCAGCAGTTCCGTAGGACAGGGAGCTGGAAACACCATATATTTT.

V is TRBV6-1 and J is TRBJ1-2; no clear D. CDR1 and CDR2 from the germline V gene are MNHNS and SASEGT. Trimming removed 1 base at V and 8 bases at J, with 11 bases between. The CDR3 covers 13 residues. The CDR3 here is CASSEDPGSGYTF. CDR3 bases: TGTGCCAGCAGTGAAGATCCGGGTTCGGGCTACACCTTC.

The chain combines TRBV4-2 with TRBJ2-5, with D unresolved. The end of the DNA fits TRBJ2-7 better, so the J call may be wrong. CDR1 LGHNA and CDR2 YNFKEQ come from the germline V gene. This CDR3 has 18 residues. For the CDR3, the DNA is TGTGCCAGCAGCCAAGATCCCACTGTAGTAGCAAGCCCCTACGAGCAGTACTTC. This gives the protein CASSQDPTVVASPYEQYF.

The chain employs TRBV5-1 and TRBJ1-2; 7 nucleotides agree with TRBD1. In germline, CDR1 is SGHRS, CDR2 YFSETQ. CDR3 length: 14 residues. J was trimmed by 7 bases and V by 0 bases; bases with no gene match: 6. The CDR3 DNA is TGCGCCAGCAGCTTGGCTCAGGGGGAAAGTGGCTACACCTTC. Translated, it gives CASSLAQGESGYTF.

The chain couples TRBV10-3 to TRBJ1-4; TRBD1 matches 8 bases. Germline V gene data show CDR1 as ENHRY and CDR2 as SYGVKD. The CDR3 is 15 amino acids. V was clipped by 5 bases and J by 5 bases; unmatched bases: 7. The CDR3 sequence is CAISRTGPVNEKLFF. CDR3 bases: TGTGCCATCAGTAGGACAGGGCCAGTAAATGAAAAACTGTTTTTT.

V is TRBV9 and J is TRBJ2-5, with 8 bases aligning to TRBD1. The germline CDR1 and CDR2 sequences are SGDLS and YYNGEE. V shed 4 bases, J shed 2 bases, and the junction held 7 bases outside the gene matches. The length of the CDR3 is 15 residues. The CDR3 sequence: CASSIRGQAQETQYF. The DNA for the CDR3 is TGTGCCAGCAGCATCAGGGGACAGGCACAAGAGACCCAGTACTTC.